The text below deals with one T cell receptor beta chain. This sample is drawn from a study of cytomegalovirus exposure and HLA in healthy donors. The germline V gene has CDR1 MDHEN and CDR2 SYDVKM. J lost 7 bases, V lost 5 bases, and 6 bases had no gene match. The CDR3 runs to 14 residues. The primer mix had 60 Vbeta and 13 Jbeta primers. Libraries were prepared by immunoSEQ multiplex PCR; TCRdb keeps only in-frame clonotypes and omits some of them. The data hold about 200,000 clones, with 86% observed a single time. Material: PBMCs. The sequence was collected from a woman in her thirties in good health and CMV-seronegative. J is TRBJ2-3 and V is TRBV28, with 10 bases aligning to TRBD2. The CDR3, as DNA: TGTGCCAGCAGTATCCTAGCGGGGGACAATACGCAGTATTTT. Its protein is CASSILAGDNTQYF.